This T cell receptor (beta chain) came from a study of cytomegalovirus exposure and HLA in healthy donors. Points from the study as a whole: Solely CMV serostatus was available to characterize immune exposure. HLA alleles showed associations with 15,000 to 20,000 TCR beta sequences in a later analysis, at a 0.05 false discovery rate. Clonal expansion, a later analysis showed, was greater in HLA-associated TCR beta chains than in equally common others.

PCR involved 60 Vbeta and 13 Jbeta primers. The repertoire was sequenced with immunoSEQ multiplex PCR; TCRdb's copy has only in-frame clones and lacks some. The data show around 170,000 clones, less than 90% seen once. Per the germline V gene, CDR1 is LNHDA and CDR2 is SQIVND (reference sequence). Germline trimming cut 4 bases from V and 0 bases from J; bases unmatched to any gene: 6. The CDR3 spans 17 residues. The donors, nominally healthy at sampling, likely had unrecorded immune exposures. The table lists this clone with a count of one. Its antigen is as yet unknown. Sequenced input: PBMCs. The V and J genes are TRBV19 and TRBJ2-3; 11 bases match TRBD2. The TCR comes from a girl aged 5-17 years in good health and CMV-seropositive. CDR3 sequence reads: CASSRQLAGASTDTQYF. The CDR3, as DNA: TGTGCCAGTAGTAGACAACTAGCGGGAGCCAGCACAGATACGCAGTATTTT. The full variable domain, with the rest looked up from reference TRBV19 and TRBJ2-3, is DGGITQSPKYLFRKEGQNVTLSCEQNLNHDAMYWYRQDPGQGLRLIYYSQIVNDFQKGDIAEGYSVSREKKESFPLTVTSAQKNPTAFYLCASSRQLAGASTDTQYFGPGTRLTVL.